This is a list of T cell receptor beta chains from one sample in a study of patients and donors after allogeneic stem cell transplantation. Each CDR3 protein gets one entry after TCRdb re-called the RT-PCR reads with MiXCR. The table records over 200,000 distinct CDR3 sequences, roughly 38% of them present only once. Sequencing input: blood, either unsorted or a sorted T cell fraction (not recorded which). The receptor set was obtained from a human donor who was either an allogeneic HSCT recipient or a stem cell or donor lymphocyte infusion donor (not recorded which). It is not recorded whose cells these are; they may come from a transplant donor. Both conserved end residues are part of each CDR3. Each record gives: D gene, V gene, clone size, J gene, CDR3 DNA, CDR3 protein. D genes are given only for firm matches. Clone size is stated in some rows and not others, as once, few, many or a class when expanded.

.	TRBV28	once	TRBJ2-7	TGTGCCAGCGGCCTTCCGGAGACCTACGAGCAGTACTTC	CASGLPETYEQYF
.	TRBV27	few	TRBJ1-2	TGTGCCAGCAGTTTATCAGGGGATGGCTACACCTTC	CASSLSGDGYTF
.	TRBV2	.	TRBJ1-5	TGTGCCAGCAGTGCCGGGACGCCTAGCAATCAGCCCCAGCATTTT	CASSAGTPSNQPQHF
TRBD1	TRBV12-3/TRBV12-4	.	TRBJ1-5	TGTGCCAGCAGTAGACAGGGCCGGGGCAATCAGCCCCAGCATTTT	CASSRQGRGNQPQHF
TRBD1	TRBV5-1	.	TRBJ2-7	TGCGCCAGCAGTAGACGGGACAGACTCTACGAGCAGTACTTC	CASSRRDRLYEQYF
.	TRBV9	few	TRBJ1-4	TGTGCCAGCAGCCCCCGAGGACACGCAAACACTAATGAAAAACTGTTTTTT	CASSPRGHANTNEKLFF
.	TRBV5-5	.	TRBJ1-1	TGTGCCAGCAGCTTGGATCGGTTTGGGGCTTTCTTT	CASSLDRFGAFF
TRBD2	TRBV6-6	.	TRBJ2-2	TGTGCCAGCAGTTTCCGGACTAGCGGGGTGAACACCGGGGAGCTGTTTTTT	CASSFRTSGVNTGELFF
TRBD1	TRBV10-3	.	TRBJ1-2	TGTGCCATCAGTGAGCTAGGACAGGGTGCCTCCTCTCCTGGCTACACCTTC	CAISELGQGASSPGYTF
.	TRBV7-9	once	TRBJ2-3	TGTGCCAGCAGCGCCTCTAGGGAAGATACGCAGTATTTT	CASSASREDTQYF
.	TRBV5-1	.	TRBJ1-5	TGCGCCAGCAAACTTCGGGACGGTAGCAATCAGCCCCAGCATTTT	CASKLRDGSNQPQHF
.	TRBV30	.	TRBJ1-1	TGTGCCTGGAGTGAGAACAGAGAAGCTTTCTTT	CAWSENREAFF
.	TRBV6-2/TRBV6-3	once	TRBJ1-1	TGTGCCAGCAGATTTGGGGCCATGAACACTGAAGCTTTCTTT	CASRFGAMNTEAFF
TRBD1	TRBV28	few	TRBJ1-5	TGTGCCAGCAGTTACGGACAGGGGCCGAATCAGCCCCAGCATTTT	CASSYGQGPNQPQHF
TRBD1	TRBV28	.	TRBJ1-2	TGTGCCAGCACCCCAGGGGGCTACTATGGCTACACCTTC	CASTPGGYYGYTF
TRBD1	TRBV27	few	TRBJ1-1	TGTGCCAGCAGATCCCCAGGGGGTCGGGCTTTCTTT	CASRSPGGRAFF
.	TRBV4-1	few	TRBJ1-1	TGCGCCAGCAGCCAAGATTTGGGGTCCACTGAAGCTTTCTTT	CASSQDLGSTEAFF
.	TRBV25-1	few	TRBJ1-2	TGTGCCAGCAGTGGCGCGTCAACAGGTCGCGTGCGGGGCTACACCTTC	CASSGASTGRVRGYTF
.	TRBV6-2/TRBV6-3	.	TRBJ1-2	TGTGCCAGCAGTTACTCTGGCGGGCATGGCTACACCTTC	CASSYSGGHGYTF
.	TRBV10-3	few	TRBJ2-3	TGTGCCATCACTCGGGACCCCCGTCCCACAGATACGCAGTATTTT	CAITRDPRPTDTQYF
TRBD1	TRBV7-6	.	TRBJ1-1	TGTGCCAGCACCCAAGGACAGGGCCCCATGAACACTGAAGCTTTCTTT	CASTQGQGPMNTEAFF
.	TRBV9	.	TRBJ1-5	TGTGCCAGCAGCGTTGAAGGCCTCCAGCCCCAGCATTTT	CASSVEGLQPQHF
.	TRBV5-1	.	TRBJ1-5	TGCGCCAGCAGCCTGATCCCGGGAGGGCAGCCCCAGCATTTT	CASSLIPGGQPQHF
TRBD1	TRBV12-3/TRBV12-4	.	TRBJ1-6	TGTGCCAGCAGTAGACTCGGGACAGGGCGGCATTCACCCCTCCACTTT	CASSRLGTGRHSPLHF